The 24 T cell receptor beta chains in this list originate from one sample, sequenced in a study of cytomegalovirus exposure and HLA in healthy donors. The primer mix had 60 Vbeta and 13 Jbeta primers. Assay: immunoSEQ multiplex PCR; the TCRdb copy retains only in-frame clones and omits some. Of roughly 110,000 clones listed, about 74% are singletons. The material sequenced was PBMCs. The receptors come from a woman aged 35 to 49 in good health and CMV-seropositive.

The CDR3 region is CASSLGSEAFF. As DNA, the CDR3 is TGTGCCAGCAGTTTGGGCAGTGAAGCTTTCTTT. The chain uses TRBV28 and TRBJ1-1, with D hard to call. The CDR3 length is 11 residues. Per germline, CDR1 MDHEN and CDR2 SYDVKM. V gave up 3 bases and J gave up 7 bases, with 6 bases separating them.

This chain joins TRBV7-9 and TRBJ1-6; D ambiguous. In germline, CDR1 is SEHNR, CDR2 FQNEAQ (reference sequence). Deletions cut 1 base from V and 5 bases from J, with 6 bases between. This CDR3 is built from 14 residues. The CDR3 DNA is TGTGCCAGCAGCTTAGGGAGGCATAATTCACCCCTCCACTTT. Translation gives CASSLGRHNSPLHF.

The V gene is TRBV9, the J gene TRBJ1-1, with D possibly matching TRBD1 (5 bases). V lost 4 bases to trimming and J lost 7 bases, with 17 bases between them. The CDR3 is 14 amino acids. Germline V gene data show CDR1 as SGDLS and CDR2 as YYNGEE. CDR3 bases: TGTGCCAGCAGCCCCGGTTTCTGGGGCGTTGAAGCTTTCTTT. Translated: CASSPGFWGVEAFF. Full variable domain (missing parts from reference TRBV9 and TRBJ1-1): DSGVTQTPKHLITATGQRVTLRCSPRSGDLSVYWYQQSLDQGLQFLIQYYNGEERAKGNILERFSAQQFPDLHSELNLSSLELGDSALYFCASSPGFWGVEAFFGQGTRLTVV.

The chain uses TRBV19 and TRBJ2-1; perhaps TRBD1 as D (6 bases). CDR1 LNHDA and CDR2 SQIVND come from the germline V gene (reference sequence). The CDR3 has 12 amino acids. The V and J ends lost 5 bases and 8 bases respectively, with 10 bases between them. Written as DNA, the CDR3 is TGTGCCAGTAGTGACACAGGGTATGAGCAGTTCTTC. This encodes CASSDTGYEQFF.

The chain uses TRBV7-2 and TRBJ2-7, with a tentative D call TRBD1 (6 bases). Trimming took off 1 base at V and 3 bases at J, with 10 bases between the two ends. The CDR3 consists of 14 residues. Germline loops: CDR1 SGHTA, CDR2 FQGNSA. The CDR3 region has the DNA TGTGCCAGCAGCTTAGATTCAGGGGTCTACGAGCAGTACTTC. Residues: CASSLDSGVYEQYF.

The rearrangement uses TRBV4-3 and TRBJ2-7; 9 bases fit TRBD2. This CDR3 is 16 amino acids long. Germline lookup yields CDR1 LGHNA and CDR2 YSLEER. The V and J ends lost 2 bases and 1 base, in that order; junction bases with no gene match: 6. In DNA, the CDR3 is TGCGCCAGCAGCCAAACGGAACTAGCGGGTTCCTACGAGCAGTACTTC. Translated, it gives CASSQTELAGSYEQYF.

The CDR3 region has the DNA TGTGCCATCAGTCGGGACAGGCACACCGGGGAGCTGTTTTTT. Its protein is CAISRDRHTGELFF. The chain recombines TRBV10-3 with TRBJ2-2, with 8 bases matching TRBD1. V lost 5 bases and J lost 3; bases outside the gene matches: 2. This CDR3 has 14 residues. Per germline, CDR1 ENHRY and CDR2 SYGVKD.

The sample holds one count of this clone. The rearrangement joins TRBV18 to TRBJ1-1, with 8 bases identical to TRBD1. This CDR3 has 15 residues. J gave up 1 base and V 6 bases, and 7 bases lay outside the gene matches. Germline V CDR1 and CDR2: KGHSH, LQKENI. The CDR3 protein is CASSRQGMANTEAFF. In DNA form, the CDR3 reads TGTGCCAGCTCTAGACAGGGGATGGCGAACACTGAAGCTTTCTTT.

This clone appeared a single time. The gene calls are TRBV10-1 and TRBJ2-3, with 16 bases that match TRBD2. In germline, CDR1 is WNHNN, CDR2 SYGVQD (reference sequence). The CDR3 totals 16 residues. J lost 4 bases, V lost 6 bases, and 4 bases had no gene match. The CDR3 is CASSVGTSGGADTQYF. The CDR3 region has the DNA TGCGCCAGCAGCGTTGGGACTAGCGGGGGGGCAGATACGCAGTATTTT.

This sequence joins TRBV6-5 and TRBJ2-7, with TRBD1 matching over 12 bases. The germline V gene encodes CDR1 MNHEY and CDR2 SVGAGI. The CDR3 runs to 15 residues. Germline trimming cut 6 bases from V and 5 bases from J; bases unmatched to any gene: 8. CDR3 DNA sequence: TGTGCCAGCAGGGATCCCGGGACAGGGGGCGACGAGCAGTACTTC. This translates into CASRDPGTGGDEQYF.

The chain carries TRBV15 and TRBJ1-1, with a weak D call TRBD1 (6 bases). V dropped 4 bases and J dropped 11 bases, with 17 bases sitting between them. There are 13 residues in the CDR3. Germline CDR1 is LNHNV and CDR2 is YYDKDF (reference sequence). The CDR3 DNA reads as TGTGCCACCAGCACCACGGGGGGCCGTCGGGCTTTCTTT. Translation gives CATSTTGGRRAFF.

The V and J genes are TRBV19 and TRBJ1-1, with 12 bases aligning to TRBD1. The CDR3 covers 15 residues. CDR1 is LNHDA, CDR2 SQIVND, per germline (reference sequence). J was trimmed by 10 bases and V by 7 bases; bases with no gene match: 13. The CDR3 DNA follows: TGTGCCAGTACTGACTCGGGACAGGGGGCAACGGGAGCTTTCTTT. Translating it yields CASTDSGQGATGAFF.

The gene calls are TRBV5-1 and TRBJ2-2; tentative D call: TRBD1 (7 bases). The CDR3 is 16 residues long. Germline V gene sequence: CDR1 SGHRS, CDR2 YFSETQ. The ends were cut back, 4 bases at V and 4 bases at J, with 17 bases in the middle. The CDR3 reads CASSPARDSGTGELFF. Written as DNA, the CDR3 is TGCGCCAGCAGCCCGGCGCGGGACAGTGGCACCGGGGAGCTGTTTTTT. Looking up the rest from reference TRBV5-1 and TRBJ2-2 gives the full variable domain: KAGVTQTPRYLIKTRGQQVTLSCSPISGHRSVSWYQQTPGQGLQFLFEYFSETQRNKGNFPGRFSGRQFSNSRSEMNVSTLELGDSALYLCASSPARDSGTGELFFGEGSRLTVL.

The chain joins TRBV5-1 to TRBJ2-5; 10 bases agree with TRBD1. Judging by the DNA end, TRBJ2-7 fits better; the J call may be wrong. Germline values: CDR1 SGHRS, CDR2 YFSETQ. The CDR3 length is 15 residues. CDR3 loop: CASSPGDRGSYEQYF. The CDR3 nucleotides read TGCGCCAGCAGCCCCGGGGACAGGGGCTCCTACGAGCAGTACTTC.

This clone was found once. The chain combines TRBV28 with TRBJ1-1; 7 bases match TRBD1. Germline V lookup: CDR1 MDHEN, CDR2 SYDVKM. The length of the CDR3 is 17 residues. Unmatched junction bases numbered 14, after V lost 3 bases and J lost 4 bases. The chain's CDR3 is CASSFGAARGLGTEAFF. The CDR3 DNA sequence: TGTGCCAGCAGTTTTGGGGCAGCGAGGGGGCTTGGCACTGAAGCTTTCTTT.

This clone has a handful of counts. The genes are TRBV7-3 and TRBJ1-1; 7 positions agree with TRBD1. With V trimmed by 6 bases and J by 2 bases, 9 bases remained unmatched. The germline CDR1 and CDR2 sequences are SGHTA and FQGTGA. This CDR3 contains 15 residues. The CDR3 DNA is TGTGCCAGCAGAAAAACAGGGGCCCCCAACACTGAAGCTTTCTTT. Translating it yields CASRKTGAPNTEAFF. The full variable domain, completed using reference TRBV7-3 and TRBJ1-1, is GAGVSQTPSNKVTEKGKYVELRCDPISGHTALYWYRQSLGQGPEFLIYFQGTGAADDSGLPNDRFFAVRPEGSVSTLKIQRTERGDSAVYLCASRKTGAPNTEAFFGQGTRLTVV.

V gene TRBV19 combines with J gene TRBJ1-4; no reliable D call. V was pared by 5 bases and J by 0 bases, with 13 bases between. The CDR3 totals 16 residues. In germline, CDR1 is LNHDA, CDR2 SQIVND (reference sequence). The DNA for the CDR3 is TGTGCCAGTAGTGGCCTTAACGTTGCAACTAATGAAAAACTGTTTTTT. This translates into CASSGLNVATNEKLFF.

This chain uses TRBV1 with TRBJ1-6. TRBV1 is a documented pseudogene. The CDR3 is made up of 12 amino acids. The CDR3 coding sequence is TGCACCAGCAGCGGGGAGAGGTCACCCCTCCACTTT. Translation: CTSSGERSPLHF.

The gene calls are TRBV6-6 and TRBJ2-7; tentatively, D is TRBD1 (6 bases). Germline CDR1 MNHNY, CDR2 SVGAGI (reference sequence). V lost 2 bases and J 4 bases, leaving 12 bases between the germline ends. CDR3 size: 14 residues. The CDR3 bases are TGTGCCAGCAGTTACCACGGGACACTGTACGAGCAGTACTTC. Translation gives CASSYHGTLYEQYF.

The rearrangement uses TRBV30 and TRBJ1-4; possibly TRBD1 for D (6 bases). The CDR3 sequence is 13 residues long. Trimming stripped 5 bases from V and 5 bases from J, with 12 bases between. Germline loops: CDR1 GTSNPN, CDR2 SVGIG (reference sequence). In nucleotides, the CDR3 is TGTGCCTGGGCCCGGGACACAAATGAAAAACTGTTTTTT. Amino acids: CAWARDTNEKLFF.

The chain carries TRBV5-1 and TRBJ1-1, with D unresolved. The CDR3 sequence is 15 residues long. Deletions cut 4 bases from V and 1 base from J, with 14 bases between. Per germline, CDR1 SGHRS and CDR2 YFSETQ. CDR3 sequence reads: CASSMGGRSNTEAFF. As DNA, the CDR3 is TGCGCCAGCAGCATGGGCGGGAGGTCGAACACTGAAGCTTTCTTT.

The genes are TRBV28 and TRBJ1-4, with D hard to call. V dropped 6 bases and J dropped 8 bases, with 16 bases sitting between them. Looked up from germline, CDR1 is MDHEN and CDR2 is SYDVKM. This CDR3 comprises 14 residues. In DNA form, the CDR3 reads TGTGCCAGCAGCGCGGGTCCGCGTTGGGAAAAACTGTTTTTT. As protein: CASSAGPRWEKLFF.

The genes are TRBV25-1 and TRBJ2-5; TRBD2 aligns across 7 bases. V lost 1 base to trimming and J lost 4 bases; unmatched junction nucleotides: 9. The CDR3 has 16 residues. Germline V gene sequence: CDR1 MGHDK, CDR2 SYGVNS. CDR3 sequence reads: CASSESGRGKTETQYF. The CDR3 DNA reads as TGTGCCAGCAGTGAATCTGGGCGGGGGAAAACAGAGACCCAGTACTTC.

The J gene is TRBJ1-4, the V gene TRBV7-9; maybe TRBD1 (6 bases). The V end lost 5 bases, the J end lost 0 bases, and 10 bases lay between the germline ends. The CDR3 totals 15 residues. Germline V gene lookup returns CDR1 SEHNR and CDR2 FQNEAQ (reference sequence). The CDR3, as DNA: TGTGCCAGCAGCCGGGACATTCCAACTAATGAAAAACTGTTTTTT. Translation gives CASSRDIPTNEKLFF.